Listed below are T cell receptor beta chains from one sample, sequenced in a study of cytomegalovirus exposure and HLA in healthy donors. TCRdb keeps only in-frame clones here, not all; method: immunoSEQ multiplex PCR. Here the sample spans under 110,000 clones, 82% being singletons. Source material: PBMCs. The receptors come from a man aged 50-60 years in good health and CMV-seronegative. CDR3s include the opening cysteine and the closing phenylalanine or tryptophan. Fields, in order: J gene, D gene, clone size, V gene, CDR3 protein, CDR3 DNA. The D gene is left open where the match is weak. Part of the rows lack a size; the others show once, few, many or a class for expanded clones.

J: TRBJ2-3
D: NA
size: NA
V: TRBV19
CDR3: CASSTGGLTDTQYF
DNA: TGTGCCAGTAGTACCGGCGGACTCACAGATACGCAGTATTTT

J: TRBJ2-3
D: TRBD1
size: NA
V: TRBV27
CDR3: CASSRGPSPTDTQYF
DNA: TGTGCCAGCAGCAGGGGGCCAAGCCCCACAGATACGCAGTATTTT

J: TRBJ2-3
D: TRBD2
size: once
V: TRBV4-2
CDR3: CASSQGEGGGRADTQYF
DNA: TGTGCCAGCAGCCAAGGAGAAGGCGGGGGAAGGGCAGATACGCAGTATTTT

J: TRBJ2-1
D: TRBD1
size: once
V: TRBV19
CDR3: CASKGGAHNEQFF
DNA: TGTGCCAGTAAAGGGGGCGCCCACAATGAGCAGTTCTTC

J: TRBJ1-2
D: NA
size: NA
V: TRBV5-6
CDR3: CASSPAARGYTF
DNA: TGTGCCAGCAGCCCAGCGGCGCGAGGCTACACCTTC

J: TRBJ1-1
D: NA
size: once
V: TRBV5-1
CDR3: CASSWGGETEAFF
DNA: TGCGCCAGCAGCTGGGGTGGGGAGACTGAAGCTTTCTTT

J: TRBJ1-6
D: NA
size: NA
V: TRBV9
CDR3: CASSAAQTGPSHPLHF
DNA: TGTGCCAGCAGCGCCGCGCAGACAGGCCCCTCTCACCCCCTCCACTTT

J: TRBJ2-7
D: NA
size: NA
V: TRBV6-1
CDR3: CASSDSAGVEQYF
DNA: TGTGCCAGCAGTGACTCGGCAGGGGTCGAGCAGTACTTC

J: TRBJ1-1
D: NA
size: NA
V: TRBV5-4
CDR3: CASSLAGRAWNTEAFF
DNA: TGTGCCAGCAGCTTGGCAGGGCGAGCCTGGAACACTGAAGCTTTCTTT

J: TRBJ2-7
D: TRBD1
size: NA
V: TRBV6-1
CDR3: CASSRGGTGSYEQYF
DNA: TGTGCCAGCAGTAGAGGGGGGACAGGGTCCTACGAGCAGTACTTC

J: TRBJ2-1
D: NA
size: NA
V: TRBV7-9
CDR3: CASSFRDGNEQFF
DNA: TGTGCCAGCAGCTTCAGGGATGGCAATGAGCAGTTCTTC

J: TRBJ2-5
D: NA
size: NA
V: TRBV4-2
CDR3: CASSQLRVQETQYF
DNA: TGTGCCAGCAGCCAACTCAGGGTCCAAGAGACCCAGTACTTC

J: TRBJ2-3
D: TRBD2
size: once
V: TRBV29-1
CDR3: CSVGGLAVTDTQYF
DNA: TGCAGCGTTGGGGGACTAGCGGTCACAGATACGCAGTATTTT

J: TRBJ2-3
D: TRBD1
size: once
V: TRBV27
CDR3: CASSFSSGTGTDTQYF
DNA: TGTGCCAGCAGTTTCTCCTCCGGGACAGGAACAGATACGCAGTATTTT

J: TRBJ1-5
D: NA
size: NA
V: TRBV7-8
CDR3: CASSTRRMRHQPQHF
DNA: TGTGCCAGCAGCACCCGACGGATGCGGCATCAGCCCCAGCATTTT

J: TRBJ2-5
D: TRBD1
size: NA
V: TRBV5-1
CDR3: CASSFTGDSETQYF
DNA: TGCGCCAGCAGCTTCACAGGGGATTCAGAGACCCAGTACTTC

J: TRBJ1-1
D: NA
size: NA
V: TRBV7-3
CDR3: CASSPDSRNTEAFF
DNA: TGTGCCAGCAGCCCGGACAGCCGGAACACTGAAGCTTTCTTT

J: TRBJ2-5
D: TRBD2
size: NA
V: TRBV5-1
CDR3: CASSRERLAGEETQYF
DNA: TGCGCCAGCAGCAGGGAAAGACTAGCAGGAGAGGAGACCCAGTACTTC

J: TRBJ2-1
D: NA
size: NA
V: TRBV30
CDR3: CASAPGSSYNEQFF
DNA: TGTGCCTCAGCTCCGGGTTCCTCCTACAATGAGCAGTTCTTC

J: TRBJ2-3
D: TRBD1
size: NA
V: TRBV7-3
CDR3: CASSSGQQTDTQYF
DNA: TGTGCCAGCAGCTCGGGACAGCAAACAGATACGCAGTATTTT

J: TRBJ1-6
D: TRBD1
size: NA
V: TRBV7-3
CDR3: CASSLRTGSSPLHF
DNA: TGTGCCAGCAGCTTACGGACAGGGAGTTCACCCCTCCACTTT

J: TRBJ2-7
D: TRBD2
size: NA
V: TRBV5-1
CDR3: CASSFSGGLEEQYF
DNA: TGCGCCAGCAGCTTTAGCGGGGGCCTCGAAGAGCAGTACTTC

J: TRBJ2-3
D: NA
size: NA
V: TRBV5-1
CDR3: CASSFRIALSTDTQYF
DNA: TGCGCCAGCAGCTTCCGTATAGCCCTCAGCACAGATACGCAGTATTTT

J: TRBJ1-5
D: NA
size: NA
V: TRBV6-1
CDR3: CASSESSLSNQPQHF
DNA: TGTGCCAGCAGTGAGTCGTCACTTAGCAATCAGCCCCAGCATTTT

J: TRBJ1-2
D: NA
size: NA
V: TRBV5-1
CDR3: CASGEFRGYTF
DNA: TGCGCCAGCGGGGAGTTTCGAGGCTACACCTTC

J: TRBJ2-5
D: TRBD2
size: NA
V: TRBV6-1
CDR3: CASSPAGGEETQYF
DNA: TGTGCCAGCAGTCCCGCGGGGGGAGAAGAGACCCAGTACTTC

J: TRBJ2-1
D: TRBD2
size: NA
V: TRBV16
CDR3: CASSHSGTSGGDDEQFF
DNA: TGTGCCAGCAGCCACTCTGGGACTAGCGGGGGGGATGATGAGCAGTTCTTC

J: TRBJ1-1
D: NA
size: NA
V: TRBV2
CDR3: CASSVGGATEAFF
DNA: TGTGCCAGCAGTGTCGGGGGGGCCACTGAAGCTTTCTTT

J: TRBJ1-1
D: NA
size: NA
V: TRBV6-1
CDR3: CASTSSYSNTEAFF
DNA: TGTGCCAGCACCTCTTCTTATTCGAACACTGAAGCTTTCTTT